The next 2 T cell receptor beta chains were all read from a single sample in a study of blood T cell repertoires in COVID-19. Libraries were prepared by immunoSEQ multiplex PCR; TCRdb keeps only in-frame clonotypes and omits some of them. This table has some 320,000 clones, around nine tenths appearing once. Sequencing was carried out using peripheral blood. Receptors originate from a woman in her twenties or thirties with COVID-19, enrolled during active disease.

The V gene is TRBV29-1, the J gene TRBJ1-1; D is ambiguous. The CDR3 sequence is 10 residues long. Germline CDR1 is SQVTM and CDR2 is ANQGSEA. V lost 8 bases and J lost 3, with 7 bases in between. Here the CDR3 DNA reads TGCAGCATCTCCGACACTGAAGCTTTCTTT. It specifies CSISDTEAFF.

The genes are TRBV27 and TRBJ2-5, with D possibly matching TRBD1 (5 bases). The germline CDR1 and CDR2 sequences are MNHEY and SMNVEV (reference sequence). The CDR3 extends over 15 amino acids. The germline V and J ends were trimmed by 2 bases and 3 bases, with 13 bases remaining between them. The CDR3 loop reads CASSLRGHQEETQYF. The DNA for the CDR3 is TGTGCCAGCAGTTTAAGGGGTCACCAAGAAGAGACCCAGTACTTC.